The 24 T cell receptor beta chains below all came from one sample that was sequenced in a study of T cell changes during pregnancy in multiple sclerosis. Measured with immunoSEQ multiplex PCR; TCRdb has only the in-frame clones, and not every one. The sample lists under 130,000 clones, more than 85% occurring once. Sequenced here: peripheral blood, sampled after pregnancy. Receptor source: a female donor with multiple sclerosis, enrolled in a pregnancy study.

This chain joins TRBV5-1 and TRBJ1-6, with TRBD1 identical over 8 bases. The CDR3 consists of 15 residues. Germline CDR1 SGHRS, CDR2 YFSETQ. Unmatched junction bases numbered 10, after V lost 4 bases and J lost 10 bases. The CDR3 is CASSLVGQDRSPLHF. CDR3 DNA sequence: TGCGCCAGCAGCCTGGTGGGACAGGATCGATCACCCCTCCACTTT.

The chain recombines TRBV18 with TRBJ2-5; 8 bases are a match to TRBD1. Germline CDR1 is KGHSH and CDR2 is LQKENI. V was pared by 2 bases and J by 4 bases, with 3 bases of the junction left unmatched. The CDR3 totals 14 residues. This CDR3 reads CASSPSDRGETQYF. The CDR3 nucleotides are TGTGCCAGCTCACCAAGCGACAGGGGAGAGACCCAGTACTTC. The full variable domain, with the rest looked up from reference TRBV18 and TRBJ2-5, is NAGVMQNPRHLVRRRGQEARLRCSPMKGHSHVYWYRQLPEEGLKFMVYLQKENIIDESGMPKERFSAEFPKEGPSILRIQQVVRGDSAAYFCASSPSDRGETQYFGPGTRLLVL.

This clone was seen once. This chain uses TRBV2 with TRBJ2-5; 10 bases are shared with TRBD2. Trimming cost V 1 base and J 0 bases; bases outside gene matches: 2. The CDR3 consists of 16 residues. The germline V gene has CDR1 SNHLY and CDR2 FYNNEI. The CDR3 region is CASSEELAGDQETQYF. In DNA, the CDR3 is TGTGCCAGCAGTGAAGAGCTAGCGGGGGACCAAGAGACCCAGTACTTC.

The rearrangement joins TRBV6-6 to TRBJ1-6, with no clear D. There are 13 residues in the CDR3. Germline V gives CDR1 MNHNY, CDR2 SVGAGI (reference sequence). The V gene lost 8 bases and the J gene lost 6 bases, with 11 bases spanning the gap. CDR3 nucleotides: TGTGCCAGCTGTTTGCCGGGTAATTCACCCCTCCACTTT. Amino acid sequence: CASCLPGNSPLHF.

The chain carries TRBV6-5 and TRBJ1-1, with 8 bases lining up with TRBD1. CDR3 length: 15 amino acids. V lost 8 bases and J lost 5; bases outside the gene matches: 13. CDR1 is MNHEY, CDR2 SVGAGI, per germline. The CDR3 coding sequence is TGTGCCAGCCAAAAGGGCCAGGGGGCTTGGACTGAAGCTTTCTTT. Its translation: CASQKGQGAWTEAFF.

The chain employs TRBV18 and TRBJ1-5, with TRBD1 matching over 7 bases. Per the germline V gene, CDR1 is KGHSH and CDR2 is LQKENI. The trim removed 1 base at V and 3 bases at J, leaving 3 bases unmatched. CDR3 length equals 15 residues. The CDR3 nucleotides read TGTGCCAGCTCACCACTTGGGACAGTCAATCAGCCCCAGCATTTT. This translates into CASSPLGTVNQPQHF.

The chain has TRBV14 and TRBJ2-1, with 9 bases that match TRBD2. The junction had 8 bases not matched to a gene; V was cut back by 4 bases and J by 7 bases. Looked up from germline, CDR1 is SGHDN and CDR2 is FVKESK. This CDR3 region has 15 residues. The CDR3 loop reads CASSLIAGGQNEQFF. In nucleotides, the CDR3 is TGTGCCAGCAGCCTCATCGCGGGGGGGCAAAATGAGCAGTTCTTC.

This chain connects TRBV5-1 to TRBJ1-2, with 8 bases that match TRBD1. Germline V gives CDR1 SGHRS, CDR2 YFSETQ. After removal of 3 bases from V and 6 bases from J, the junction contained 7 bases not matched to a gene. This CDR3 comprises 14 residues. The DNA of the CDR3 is TGCGCCAGCAGCTCACAGGGGGACCTTGATGGCTACACCTTC. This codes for CASSSQGDLDGYTF.

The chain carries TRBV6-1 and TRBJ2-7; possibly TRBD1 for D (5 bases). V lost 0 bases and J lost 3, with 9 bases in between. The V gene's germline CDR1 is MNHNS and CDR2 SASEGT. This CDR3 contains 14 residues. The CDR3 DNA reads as TGTGCCAGCAGTGAAGCGGGGCTCCGCTACGAGCAGTACTTC. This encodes CASSEAGLRYEQYF.

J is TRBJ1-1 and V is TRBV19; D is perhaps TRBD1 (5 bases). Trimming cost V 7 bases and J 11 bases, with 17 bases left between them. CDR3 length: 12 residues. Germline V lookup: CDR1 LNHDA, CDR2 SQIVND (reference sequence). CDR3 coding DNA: TGTGCCAGTACCGTTGGGGGGTCGGAGGCTTTCTTT. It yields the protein CASTVGGSEAFF.

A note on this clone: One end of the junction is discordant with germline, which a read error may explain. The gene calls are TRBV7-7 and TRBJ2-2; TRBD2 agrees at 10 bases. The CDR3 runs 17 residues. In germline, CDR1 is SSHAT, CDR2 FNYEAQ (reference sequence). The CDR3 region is CASSPAGGITNTGELFF. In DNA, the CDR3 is TGTGCTAGCAGCCCAGCGGGGGGGATAACCAACACCGGGGAGCTGTTTTTT.

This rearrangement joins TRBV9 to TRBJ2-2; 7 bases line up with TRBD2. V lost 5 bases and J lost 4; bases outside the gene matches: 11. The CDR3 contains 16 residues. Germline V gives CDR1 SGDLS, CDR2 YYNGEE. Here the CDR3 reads CASSAQPSGATGELFF. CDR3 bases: TGTGCCAGCAGTGCACAGCCTAGCGGCGCCACCGGGGAGCTGTTTTTT.

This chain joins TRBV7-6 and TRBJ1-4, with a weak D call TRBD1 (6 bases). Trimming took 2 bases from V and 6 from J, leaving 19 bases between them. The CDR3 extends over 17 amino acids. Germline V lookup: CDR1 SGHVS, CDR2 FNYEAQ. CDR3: CASSLFGMSGVHEKLFF. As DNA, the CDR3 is TGTGCCAGCAGCTTATTTGGGATGTCAGGGGTGCATGAAAAACTGTTTTTT.

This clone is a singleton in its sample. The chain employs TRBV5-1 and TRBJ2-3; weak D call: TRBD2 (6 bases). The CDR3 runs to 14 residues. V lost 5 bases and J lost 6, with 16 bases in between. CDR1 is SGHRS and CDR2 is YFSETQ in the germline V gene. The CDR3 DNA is TGCGCCAGCAGTCCCGGACTACCCTACGATACGCAGTATTTT. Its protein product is CASSPGLPYDTQYF.

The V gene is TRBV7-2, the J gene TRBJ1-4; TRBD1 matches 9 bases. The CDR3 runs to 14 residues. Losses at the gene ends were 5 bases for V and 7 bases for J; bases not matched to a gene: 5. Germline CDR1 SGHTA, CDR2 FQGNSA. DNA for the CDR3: TGTGCCAGCAGCCAGGGACAGGGTGGTGAAAAACTGTTTTTT. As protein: CASSQGQGGEKLFF.

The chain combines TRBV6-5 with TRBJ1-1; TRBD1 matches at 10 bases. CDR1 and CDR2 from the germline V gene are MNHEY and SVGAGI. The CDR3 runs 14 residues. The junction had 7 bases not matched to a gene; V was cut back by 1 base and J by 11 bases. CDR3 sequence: CASSYFAGQGEAFF. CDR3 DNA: TGTGCCAGCAGTTACTTCGCCGGACAGGGGGAGGCTTTCTTT.

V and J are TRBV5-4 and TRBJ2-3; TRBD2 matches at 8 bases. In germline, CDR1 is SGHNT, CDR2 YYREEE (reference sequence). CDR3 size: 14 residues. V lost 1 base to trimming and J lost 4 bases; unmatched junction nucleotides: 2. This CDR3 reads CASSLSGGADTQYF. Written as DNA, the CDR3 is TGTGCCAGCAGCTTGTCGGGGGGGGCAGATACGCAGTATTTT.

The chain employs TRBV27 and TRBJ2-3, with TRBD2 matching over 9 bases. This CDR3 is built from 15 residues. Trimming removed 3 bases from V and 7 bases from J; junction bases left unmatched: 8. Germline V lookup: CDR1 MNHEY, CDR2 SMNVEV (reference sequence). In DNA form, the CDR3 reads TGTGCCAGCAGTTTCGCGCGGGGGGGATTGAATACGCAGTATTTT. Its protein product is CASSFARGGLNTQYF.

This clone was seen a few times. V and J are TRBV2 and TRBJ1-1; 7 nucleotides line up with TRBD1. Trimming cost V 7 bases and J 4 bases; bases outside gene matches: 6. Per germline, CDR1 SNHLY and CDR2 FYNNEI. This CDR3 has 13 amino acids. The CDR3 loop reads CASKSTGTTEAFF. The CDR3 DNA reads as TGTGCCAGCAAATCGACAGGGACCACTGAAGCTTTCTTT.

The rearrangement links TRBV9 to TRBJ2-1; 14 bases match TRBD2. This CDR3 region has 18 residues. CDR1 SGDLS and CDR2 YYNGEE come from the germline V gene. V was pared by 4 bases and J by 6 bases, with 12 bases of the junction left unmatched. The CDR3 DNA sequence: TGTGCCAGCAGCTCGCGGACTAGCGGGGGGCCGTACCTCAATGAGCAGTTCTTC. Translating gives CASSSRTSGGPYLNEQFF.

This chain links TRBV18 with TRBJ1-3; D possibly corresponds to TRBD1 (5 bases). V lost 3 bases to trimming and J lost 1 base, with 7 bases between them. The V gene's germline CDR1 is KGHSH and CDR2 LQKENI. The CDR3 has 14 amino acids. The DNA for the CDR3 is TGTGCCAGCTCACCGAGACAGTCTGGAAACACCATATATTTT. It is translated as CASSPRQSGNTIYF.

CDR3 in amino acids: CASSSGQIYGYTF. In DNA, the CDR3 is TGTGCCAGCAGCTCCGGACAGATCTATGGCTACACCTTC. This chain connects TRBV7-9 to TRBJ1-2, with a possible D match to TRBD1 (6 bases). CDR1 is SEHNR and CDR2 is FQNEAQ in the germline V gene (reference sequence). V was cut by 4 bases and J by 4 bases, with 10 bases left in between. CDR3 length: 13 amino acids.

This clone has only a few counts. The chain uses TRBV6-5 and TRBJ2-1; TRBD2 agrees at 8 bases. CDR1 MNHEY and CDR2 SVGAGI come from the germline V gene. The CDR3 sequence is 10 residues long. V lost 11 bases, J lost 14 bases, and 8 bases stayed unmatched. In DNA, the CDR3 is TGTGCCGGCTTAGCGGGGTCTGAGTTCTTC. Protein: CAGLAGSEFF.

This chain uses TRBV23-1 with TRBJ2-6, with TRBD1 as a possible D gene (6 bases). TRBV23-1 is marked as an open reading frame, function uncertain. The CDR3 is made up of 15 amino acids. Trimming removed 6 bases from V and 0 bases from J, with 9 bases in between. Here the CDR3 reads CASSHRVSGANVLTF. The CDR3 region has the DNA TGCGCCAGCAGCCACAGGGTCTCTGGGGCCAACGTCCTGACTTTC.